This passage covers 26 T cell receptor beta chains from one sample sequenced in a study of blood T cell repertoires in COVID-19. Measured with immunoSEQ multiplex PCR; TCRdb has only the in-frame clones, and not every one. This sample has approximately 130,000 clones, with approximately 83% found just once. Source material: peripheral blood. Receptor source: a woman aged 50 to 65 who had recovered from COVID-19.

The chain couples TRBV5-1 to TRBJ2-1; TRBD1 aligns across 11 bases. Germline V gene lookup returns CDR1 SGHRS and CDR2 YFSETQ. CDR3 size: 16 residues. With 1 base clipped from V and 7 bases from J, the junction kept 7 bases outside the gene matches. The DNA for the CDR3 is TGCGCCAGCAGCTTGTTAGCGGGACAGGGGGGTAATGAGCAGTTCTTC. This codes for CASSLLAGQGGNEQFF.

The genes are TRBV7-9 and TRBJ1-6; a weak D match, TRBD1 (5 bases). CDR1 is SEHNR and CDR2 is FQNEAQ in the germline V gene (reference sequence). Trimming cost V 3 bases and J 7 bases, with 10 bases left between them. CDR3 length equals 14 residues. In DNA, the CDR3 is TGTGCCAGCAGCTTTTCGCAGGGCAATTCACCCCTCCACTTT. Amino acids: CASSFSQGNSPLHF.

The gene calls are TRBV11-2 and TRBJ1-2; the D gene is possibly TRBD1 (5 bases). V was pared by 5 bases and J by 2 bases, with 9 bases between. The CDR3 loop spans 13 amino acids. Germline V CDR1 and CDR2: SGHAT, FQNNGV. The CDR3 region has the DNA TGTGCCAGCAGCGAGACAGTGAACTATGGCTACACCTTC. Translated: CASSETVNYGYTF.

The chain uses TRBV18 and TRBJ1-2; 8 positions agree with TRBD1. Germline V CDR1 and CDR2: KGHSH, LQKENI. This CDR3 region has 15 residues. V lost 8 bases, J lost 3 bases, and 11 bases stayed unmatched. This CDR3 reads CASIPSTGADYGYTF. The DNA of the CDR3 is TGTGCCAGCATTCCATCGACAGGGGCAGACTATGGCTACACCTTC.

The chain is built from TRBV28 and TRBJ2-7; 10 bases line up with TRBD1. The ends lost 11 bases at V and 2 bases at J; junction bases unmatched: 9. CDR1 and CDR2 from the germline V gene are MDHEN and SYDVKM. The CDR3 has 14 residues. In nucleotides, the CDR3 is TGTGCCTCCTCCACCGGGACAGGGGCCTACGAGCAGTACTTC. It specifies CASSTGTGAYEQYF.

V and J are TRBV2 and TRBJ1-5; TRBD1 matches 7 bases. From germline, CDR1 is SNHLY and CDR2 FYNNEI. V lost 5 bases to trimming and J lost 7 bases; unmatched junction nucleotides: 8. The CDR3 is made up of 14 amino acids. CDR3 nucleotide sequence: TGTGCCAGCAGTCGACAGGGAATCGGACAGCCCCAGCATTTT. Amino acids: CASSRQGIGQPQHF.

V gene TRBV28 combines with J gene TRBJ2-3; 7 bases are shared with TRBD1. The CDR3 has 13 residues. The V segment lost 6 bases and the J segment 2 bases; nucleotides outside the gene matches: 2. Germline values: CDR1 MDHEN, CDR2 SYDVKM. CDR3 loop: CASSQGVTDTQYF. The CDR3 nucleotides read TGTGCCAGCAGCCAGGGGGTCACAGATACGCAGTATTTT.

The chain couples TRBV7-2 to TRBJ2-1; D perhaps matches TRBD2 (6 bases). The CDR3 is made up of 15 amino acids. The ends were cut back, 5 bases at V and 4 bases at J, with 15 bases in the middle. From germline, CDR1 is SGHTA and CDR2 FQGNSA. This CDR3 reads CASSHVRDLYNEQFF. The DNA of the CDR3 is TGTGCCAGCAGCCACGTCCGGGACTTGTACAATGAGCAGTTCTTC.

As to this clone: Other DNA sequences from this sample encode an identical CDR3 as well. The chain joins TRBV18 to TRBJ2-5; the D gene is possibly TRBD1 (5 bases). CDR3 length: 14 residues. V lost 0 bases and J 2 bases, leaving 7 bases between the germline ends. CDR1 and CDR2 (germline): KGHSH, LQKENI. The CDR3 DNA reads as TGTGCCAGCTCACCACCGGGGCTTCAAGAGACCCAGTACTTC. The encoded protein is CASSPPGLQETQYF.

The V call is TRBV6-5, the J call TRBJ2-7; TRBD1 agrees at 9 bases. Per the germline V gene, CDR1 is MNHEY and CDR2 is SVGAGI. CDR3 size: 15 residues. V dropped 0 bases and J dropped 6; count of bases not matched to a gene: 6. As DNA, the CDR3 is TGTGCCAGCAGTTACTCGATCACAGGGGGCGCCGAGCAGTACTTC. This codes for CASSYSITGGAEQYF.

This chain joins TRBV5-6 and TRBJ2-5; 7 nucleotides match TRBD1. Trimming removed 0 bases from V and 0 bases from J; junction bases left unmatched: 2. This CDR3 has 15 residues. Germline CDR1 SGHDT, CDR2 YYEEEE. The CDR3 sequence: CASSLGDSYQETQYF. CDR3 DNA sequence: TGTGCCAGCAGCTTGGGGGACAGCTACCAAGAGACCCAGTACTTC.

The chain has TRBV11-2 and TRBJ2-2; D perhaps matches TRBD2 (6 bases). The germline V gene encodes CDR1 SGHAT and CDR2 FQNNGV. The V end was cut by 5 bases, the J end by 2 bases, with 15 bases between. CDR3 length: 16 residues. CDR3 region: CASSQTVADNTGELFF. CDR3 in DNA: TGTGCCAGCAGCCAGACGGTAGCGGATAACACCGGGGAGCTGTTTTTT.

The V gene is TRBV19, the J gene TRBJ2-3; 8 bases align to TRBD2. The J segment lost 6 bases and the V segment lost 5 bases, leaving 10 bases of the junction unmatched. Germline V gives CDR1 LNHDA, CDR2 SQIVND (reference sequence). CDR3 length equals 15 residues. In DNA, the CDR3 is TGTGCCAGTAGTGGGATCGCGGGGGGTAGGGATACGCAGTATTTT. This gives the protein CASSGIAGGRDTQYF.

The chain links TRBV7-3 to TRBJ1-3; D is unresolved. CDR3 length: 14 residues. Trimming took 4 bases from V and 0 from J, leaving 7 bases between them. CDR1 and CDR2 from the germline V gene are SGHTA and FQGTGA. CDR3 in DNA: TGTGCCAGCAGCTCAGGTGACTCTGGAAACACCATATATTTT. Its translation: CASSSGDSGNTIYF.

The CDR3 here is CASSPGILDGYTF. CDR3 DNA sequence: TGTGCCAGCTCACCTGGAATTCTAGATGGCTACACCTTC. The genes are TRBV18 and TRBJ1-2; D uncertain. Looked up from germline, CDR1 is KGHSH and CDR2 is LQKENI. The CDR3 contains 13 residues. V shed 3 bases and J shed 6 bases, with 11 bases lying between them.

This clone was picked up one time. The chain joins TRBV6-2 or TRBV6-3 to TRBJ2-7; a weak D match, TRBD2 (6 bases). The germline CDR1 and CDR2 sequences are MNHEY and SVGEGT. The CDR3 totals 14 residues. Trimming cost V 2 bases and J 3 bases, with 11 bases left between them. The DNA of the CDR3 is TGTGCCAGCAGTTACGAGGACTATAACTACGAGCAGTACTTC. Amino acid sequence: CASSYEDYNYEQYF.

The gene calls are TRBV2 and TRBJ1-4; a weak D match, TRBD1 (5 bases). With 7 bases removed from V and 7 bases from J, the gap between germline ends came to 10 bases. Germline CDR1 and CDR2: SNHLY and FYNNEI. The CDR3 contains 12 residues. The CDR3 loop reads CASTGGIEKLFF. The DNA for the CDR3 is TGTGCCAGCACCGGGGGGATTGAAAAACTGTTTTTT.

V is TRBV12-3 or TRBV12-4 and J is TRBJ1-1; 9 nucleotides agree with TRBD1. Trimming cost V 6 bases and J 10 bases; bases outside gene matches: 6. This CDR3 comprises 12 residues. The chain's CDR3 is CASSLTGGRAFF. CDR3 nucleotide sequence: TGTGCCAGCAGCCTTACAGGGGGCCGAGCTTTCTTT.

This clone was seen just once. This rearrangement joins TRBV30 to TRBJ2-7; 8 nucleotides match TRBD1. The CDR3 runs to 15 residues. With 2 bases clipped from V and 1 base from J, the junction kept 7 bases outside the gene matches. Germline CDR1 and CDR2: GTSNPN and SVGIG (reference sequence). DNA for the CDR3: TGTGCCTGGAGTCGAAGCCGGGACAGGTCCTACGAGCAGTACTTC. Translating gives CAWSRSRDRSYEQYF. The entire variable domain, with the rest obtained from reference TRBV30 and TRBJ2-7, is as follows: SQTIHQWPATLVQPVGSPLSLECTVEGTSNPNLYWYRQAAGRGLQLLFYSVGIGQISSEVPQNLSASRPQDRQFILSSKKLLLSDSGFYLCAWSRSRDRSYEQYFGPGTRLTVT.

V and J are TRBV7-9 and TRBJ2-6; the D is unclear. The CDR3 has 15 residues. In germline, CDR1 is SEHNR, CDR2 FQNEAQ (reference sequence). V dropped 2 bases and J dropped 4 bases, with 9 bases sitting between them. The CDR3 DNA sequence: TGTGCCAGCAGCTTACGGGTCGCCGGGGCCAACGTCCTGACTTTC. It codes for CASSLRVAGANVLTF.

This chain links TRBV5-1 with TRBJ1-1; 7 bases agree with TRBD1. CDR1 and CDR2 (germline): SGHRS, YFSETQ. CDR3 length: 15 amino acids. The ends lost 4 bases at V and 2 bases at J; junction bases unmatched: 8. This CDR3 is CASSPGDRLNTEAFF. CDR3 nucleotides: TGCGCCAGCAGCCCGGGGGACAGATTAAACACTGAAGCTTTCTTT.

The chain combines TRBV5-1 with TRBJ1-1; possible D gene TRBD1, 5 bases. Germline CDR1 and CDR2: SGHRS and YFSETQ. V gave up 1 base and J gave up 6 bases, with 16 bases separating them. The CDR3 totals 15 residues. This CDR3 is CASSLSQVAGAEAFF. The DNA for the CDR3 is TGCGCCAGCAGCTTGTCACAGGTCGCTGGGGCTGAAGCTTTCTTT.

The V gene is TRBV7-2, the J gene TRBJ2-7, with no clear D. The CDR3 contains 16 residues. Between the trimmed V and J ends, which lost 1 base and 0 bases, there was a span of 13 bases. From germline, CDR1 is SGHTA and CDR2 FQGNSA. The CDR3 loop is CASSLGPPPSSYEQYF. In DNA, the CDR3 is TGTGCCAGCAGCTTAGGGCCCCCCCCCAGCTCCTACGAGCAGTACTTC.

The chain couples TRBV6-6 to TRBJ1-3; possible D gene TRBD1, 5 bases. The V gene lost 6 bases and the J gene lost 0 bases, with 15 bases spanning the gap. Germline V gene sequence: CDR1 MNHNY, CDR2 SVGAGI (reference sequence). The CDR3 is 16 residues long. The CDR3 reads CASRGREAPSGNTIYF. CDR3 nucleotide sequence: TGTGCCAGCAGGGGGCGCGAGGCCCCCTCTGGAAACACCATATATTTT.

This clone occurred once. The chain combines TRBV29-1 with TRBJ2-3; 7 positions match TRBD1. V dropped 6 bases and J dropped 3; count of bases not matched to a gene: 6. The CDR3 is 13 amino acids. CDR1 and CDR2 (germline): SQVTM, ANQGSEA. CDR3 sequence (DNA): TGCAGCGTGAACAGGGGCGTAACAGATACGCAGTATTTT. Protein sequence: CSVNRGVTDTQYF.

The J gene is TRBJ2-7, the V gene TRBV11-3, with D possibly matching TRBD2 (5 bases). This CDR3 has 13 amino acids. The germline V gene encodes CDR1 SGHNT and CDR2 YENEEA. V was trimmed by 5 bases and J by 2 bases, leaving 10 bases between them. CDR3 coding DNA: TGTGCCAGCAGCCCGAGCGGCGCCTACGAGCAGTACTTC. Translated, it gives CASSPSGAYEQYF.